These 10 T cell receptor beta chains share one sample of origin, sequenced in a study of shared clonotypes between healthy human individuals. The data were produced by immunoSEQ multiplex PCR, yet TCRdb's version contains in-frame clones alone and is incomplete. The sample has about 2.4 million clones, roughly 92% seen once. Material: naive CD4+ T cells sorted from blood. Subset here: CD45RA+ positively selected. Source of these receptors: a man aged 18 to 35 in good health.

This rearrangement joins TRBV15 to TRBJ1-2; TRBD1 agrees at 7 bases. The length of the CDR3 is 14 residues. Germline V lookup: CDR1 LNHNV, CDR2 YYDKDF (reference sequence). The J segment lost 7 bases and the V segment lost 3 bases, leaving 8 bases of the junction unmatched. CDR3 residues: CATSRAGTAPGYTF. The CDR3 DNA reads TGTGCCACCAGCAGGGCCGGGACAGCCCCTGGCTACACCTTC.

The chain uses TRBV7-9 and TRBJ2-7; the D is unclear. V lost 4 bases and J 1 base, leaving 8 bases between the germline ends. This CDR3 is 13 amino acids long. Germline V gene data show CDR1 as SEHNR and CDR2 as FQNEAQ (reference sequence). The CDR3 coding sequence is TGTGCCAGCAGCTCTCGTATTTCCTACGAGCAGTACTTC. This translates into CASSSRISYEQYF.

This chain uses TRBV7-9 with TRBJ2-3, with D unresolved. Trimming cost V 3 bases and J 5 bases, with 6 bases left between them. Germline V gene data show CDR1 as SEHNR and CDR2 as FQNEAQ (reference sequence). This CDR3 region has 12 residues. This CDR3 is CASSLQIDTQYF. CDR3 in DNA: TGTGCCAGCAGCTTGCAGATAGATACGCAGTATTTT.

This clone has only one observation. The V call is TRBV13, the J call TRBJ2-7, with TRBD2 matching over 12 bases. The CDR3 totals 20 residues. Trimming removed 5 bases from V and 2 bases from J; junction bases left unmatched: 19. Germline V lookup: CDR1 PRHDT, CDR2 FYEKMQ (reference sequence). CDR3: CASSTSAGLAGGRAPYEQYF. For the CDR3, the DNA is TGTGCCAGCAGCACCTCGGCAGGGCTAGCGGGAGGGAGGGCCCCCTACGAGCAGTACTTC.

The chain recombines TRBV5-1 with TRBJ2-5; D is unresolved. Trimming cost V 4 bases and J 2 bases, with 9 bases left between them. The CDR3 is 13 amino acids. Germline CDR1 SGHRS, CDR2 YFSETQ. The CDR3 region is CASSSEVQETQYF. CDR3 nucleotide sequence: TGCGCCAGCAGCAGCGAGGTTCAAGAGACCCAGTACTTC.

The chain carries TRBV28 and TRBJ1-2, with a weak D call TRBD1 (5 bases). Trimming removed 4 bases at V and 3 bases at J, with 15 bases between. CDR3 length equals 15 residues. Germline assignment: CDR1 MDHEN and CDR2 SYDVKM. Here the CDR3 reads CASSSPRGLDYGYTF. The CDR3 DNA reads TGTGCCAGCAGTTCCCCCCGGGGCCTCGACTATGGCTACACCTTC.

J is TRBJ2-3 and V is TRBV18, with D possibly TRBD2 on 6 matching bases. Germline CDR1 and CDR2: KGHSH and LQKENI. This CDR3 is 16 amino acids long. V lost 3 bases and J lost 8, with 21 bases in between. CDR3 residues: CASSPPSWGDGGTQYF. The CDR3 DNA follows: TGTGCCAGCTCACCCCCCTCTTGGGGGGACGGGGGTACGCAGTATTTT.

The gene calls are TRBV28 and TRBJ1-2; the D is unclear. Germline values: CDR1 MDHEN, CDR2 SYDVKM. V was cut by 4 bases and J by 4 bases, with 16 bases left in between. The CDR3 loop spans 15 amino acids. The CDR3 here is CASSSGPVSGYGYTF. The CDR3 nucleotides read TGTGCCAGCAGTTCGGGCCCCGTGTCCGGCTATGGCTACACCTTC.

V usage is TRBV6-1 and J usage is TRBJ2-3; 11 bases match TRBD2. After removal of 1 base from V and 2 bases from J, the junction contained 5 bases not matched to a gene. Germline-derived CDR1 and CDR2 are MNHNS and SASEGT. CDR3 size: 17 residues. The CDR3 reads CASSEEVAGGLTDTQYF. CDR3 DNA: TGTGCCAGCAGTGAAGAGGTAGCGGGGGGGCTCACAGATACGCAGTATTTT.

The CDR3 bases are TGTGCCAGTAGTTCCCCGGGTCTTGGGGACTACGAGCAGTACTTC. Protein: CASSSPGLGDYEQYF. This rearrangement joins TRBV19 to TRBJ2-7; D call uncertain. Germline CDR1 reads LNHDA; CDR2 reads SQIVND (reference sequence). V was shortened by 5 bases and J by 3 bases, with 17 bases between the two germline ends. CDR3 length equals 15 residues. Based on the CDR3 plus reference TRBV19 and TRBJ2-7, the full variable domain is DGGITQSPKYLFRKEGQNVTLSCEQNLNHDAMYWYRQDPGQGLRLIYYSQIVNDFQKGDIAEGYSVSREKKESFPLTVTSAQKNPTAFYLCASSSPGLGDYEQYFGPGTRLTVT.